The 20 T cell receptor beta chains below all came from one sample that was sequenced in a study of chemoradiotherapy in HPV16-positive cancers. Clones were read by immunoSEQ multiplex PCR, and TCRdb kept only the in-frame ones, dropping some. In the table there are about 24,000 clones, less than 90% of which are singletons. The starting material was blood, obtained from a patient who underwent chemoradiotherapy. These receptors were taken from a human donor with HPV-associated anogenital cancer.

CDR3 DNA sequence: TGTGCCAGTAGTATTGGCAGAGATTACGAGCAGTACTTC. Translated, it gives CASSIGRDYEQYF. J is TRBJ2-7 and V is TRBV19; D is unclear. This CDR3 is 13 amino acids long. Germline V gene lookup returns CDR1 LNHDA and CDR2 SQIVND (reference sequence). V shed 3 bases and J shed 4 bases, with 10 bases lying between them. Looking up the rest from reference TRBV19 and TRBJ2-7 gives the full variable domain: DGGITQSPKYLFRKEGQNVTLSCEQNLNHDAMYWYRQDPGQGLRLIYYSQIVNDFQKGDIAEGYSVSREKKESFPLTVTSAQKNPTAFYLCASSIGRDYEQYFGPGTRLTVT.

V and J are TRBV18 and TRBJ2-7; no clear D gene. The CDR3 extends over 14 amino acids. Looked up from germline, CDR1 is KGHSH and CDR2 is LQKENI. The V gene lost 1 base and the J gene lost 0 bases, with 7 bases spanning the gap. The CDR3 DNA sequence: TGTGCCAGCTCACCACAAGGGAACTCCTACGAGCAGTACTTC. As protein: CASSPQGNSYEQYF.

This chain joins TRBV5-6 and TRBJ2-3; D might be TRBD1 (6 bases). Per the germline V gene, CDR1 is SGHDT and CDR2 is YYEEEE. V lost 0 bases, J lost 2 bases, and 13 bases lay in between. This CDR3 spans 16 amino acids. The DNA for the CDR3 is TGTGCCAGCAGCTTGGCGTCAGGGGCCCTCACAGATACGCAGTATTTT. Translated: CASSLASGALTDTQYF.

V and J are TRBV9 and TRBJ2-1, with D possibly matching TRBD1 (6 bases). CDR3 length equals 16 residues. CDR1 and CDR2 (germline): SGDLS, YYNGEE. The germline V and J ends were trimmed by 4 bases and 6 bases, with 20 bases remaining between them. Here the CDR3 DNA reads TGTGCCAGCAGCTCCCGGACAGCCAACCGGGGCAATGAGCAGTTCTTC. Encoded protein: CASSSRTANRGNEQFF.

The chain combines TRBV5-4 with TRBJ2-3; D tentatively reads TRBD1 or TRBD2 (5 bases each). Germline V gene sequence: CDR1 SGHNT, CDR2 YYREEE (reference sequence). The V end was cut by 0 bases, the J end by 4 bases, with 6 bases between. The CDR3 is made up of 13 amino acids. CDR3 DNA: TGTGCCAGCAGCTTGGTGGGACCAGATACGCAGTATTTT. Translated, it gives CASSLVGPDTQYF.

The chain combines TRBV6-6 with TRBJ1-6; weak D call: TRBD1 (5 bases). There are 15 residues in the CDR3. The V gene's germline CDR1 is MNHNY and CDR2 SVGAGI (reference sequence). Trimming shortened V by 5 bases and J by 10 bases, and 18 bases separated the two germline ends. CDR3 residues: CASSPRGDPGSPLHF. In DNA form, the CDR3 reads TGTGCCAGCAGTCCTCGGGGCGACCCTGGATCACCCCTCCACTTT.

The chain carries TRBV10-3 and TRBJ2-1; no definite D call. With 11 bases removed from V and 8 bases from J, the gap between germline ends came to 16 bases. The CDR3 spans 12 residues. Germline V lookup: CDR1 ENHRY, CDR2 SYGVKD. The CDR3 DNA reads TGTGCCGCCCGTGGGTCGCCCGATGAGCAGTTCTTC. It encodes CAARGSPDEQFF.

CDR3 residues: CASSPWASGSRGNEQFF. The CDR3, as DNA: TGTGCCAGCTCACCATGGGCTAGCGGGAGTCGGGGTAATGAGCAGTTCTTC. The V call is TRBV18, the J call TRBJ2-1; 10 bases align to TRBD2. The length of the CDR3 is 17 residues. With 2 bases clipped from V and 7 bases from J, the junction kept 11 bases outside the gene matches. The V gene's germline CDR1 is KGHSH and CDR2 LQKENI.

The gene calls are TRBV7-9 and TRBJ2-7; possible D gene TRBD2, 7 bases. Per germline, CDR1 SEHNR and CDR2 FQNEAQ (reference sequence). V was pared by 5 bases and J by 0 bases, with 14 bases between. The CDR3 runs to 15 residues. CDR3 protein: CASSPGGQASYEQYF. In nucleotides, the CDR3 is TGTGCCAGCAGCCCCGGGGGGCAGGCCTCCTACGAGCAGTACTTC.

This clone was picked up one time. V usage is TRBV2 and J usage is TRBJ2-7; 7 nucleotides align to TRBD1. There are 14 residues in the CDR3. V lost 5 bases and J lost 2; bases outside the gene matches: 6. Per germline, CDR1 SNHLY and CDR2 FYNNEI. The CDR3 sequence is CASSPQGIPYEQYF. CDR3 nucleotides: TGTGCCAGCAGTCCACAGGGGATCCCCTACGAGCAGTACTTC.

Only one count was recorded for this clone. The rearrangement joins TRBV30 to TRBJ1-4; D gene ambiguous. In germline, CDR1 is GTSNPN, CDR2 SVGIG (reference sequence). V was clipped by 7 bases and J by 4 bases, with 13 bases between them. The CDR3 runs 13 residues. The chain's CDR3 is CASPGPNNEKLFF. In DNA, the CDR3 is TGTGCCTCTCCGGGCCCGAATAATGAAAAACTGTTTTTT.

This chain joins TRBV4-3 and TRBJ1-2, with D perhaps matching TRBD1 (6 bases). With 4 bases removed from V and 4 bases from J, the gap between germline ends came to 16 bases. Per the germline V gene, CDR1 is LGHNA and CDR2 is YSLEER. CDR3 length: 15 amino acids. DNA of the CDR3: TGCGCCAGCAGCCCCGAGGGGGGGGAAATCTATGGCTACACCTTC. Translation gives CASSPEGGEIYGYTF.

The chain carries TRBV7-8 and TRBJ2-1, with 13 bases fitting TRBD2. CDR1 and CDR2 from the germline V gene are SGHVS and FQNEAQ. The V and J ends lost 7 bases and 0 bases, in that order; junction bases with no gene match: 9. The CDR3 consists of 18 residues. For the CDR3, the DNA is TGTGCCAGCAATGTTGGGACTAGCGGGGTTAGCTCCTACAATGAGCAGTTCTTC. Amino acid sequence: CASNVGTSGVSSYNEQFF. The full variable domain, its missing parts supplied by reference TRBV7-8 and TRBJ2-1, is GAGVSQSPRYKVAKRGQDVALRCDPISGHVSLFWYQQALGQGPEFLTYFQNEAQLDKSGLPSDRFFAERPEGSVSTLKIQRTQQEDSAVYLCASNVGTSGVSSYNEQFFGPGTRLTVL.

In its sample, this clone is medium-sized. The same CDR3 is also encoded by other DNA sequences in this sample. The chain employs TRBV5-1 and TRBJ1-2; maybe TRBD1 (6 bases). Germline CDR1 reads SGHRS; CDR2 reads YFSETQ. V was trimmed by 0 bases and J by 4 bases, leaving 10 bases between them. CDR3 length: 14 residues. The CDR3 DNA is TGCGCCAGCAGCTTGGACAGGGATTCCTATGGCTACACCTTC. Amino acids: CASSLDRDSYGYTF. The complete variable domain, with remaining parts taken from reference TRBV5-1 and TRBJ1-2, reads KAGVTQTPRYLIKTRGQQVTLSCSPISGHRSVSWYQQTPGQGLQFLFEYFSETQRNKGNFPGRFSGRQFSNSRSEMNVSTLELGDSALYLCASSLDRDSYGYTFGSGTRLTVV.

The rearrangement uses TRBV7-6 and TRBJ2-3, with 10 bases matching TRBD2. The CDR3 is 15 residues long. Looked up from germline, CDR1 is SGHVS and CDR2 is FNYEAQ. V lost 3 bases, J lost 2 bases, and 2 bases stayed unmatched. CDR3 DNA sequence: TGTGCCAGCAGCTTTAGCGGGGGGCTCACAGATACGCAGTATTTT. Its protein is CASSFSGGLTDTQYF.

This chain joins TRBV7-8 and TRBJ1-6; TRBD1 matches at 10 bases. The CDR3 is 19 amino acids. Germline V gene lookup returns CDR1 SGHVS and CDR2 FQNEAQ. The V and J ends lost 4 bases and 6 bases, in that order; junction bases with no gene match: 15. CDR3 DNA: TGTGCCAGCAGCTCCAGACCCGGGACAGGGGCGGAGGTTAATTCACCCCTCCACTTT. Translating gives CASSSRPGTGAEVNSPLHF.

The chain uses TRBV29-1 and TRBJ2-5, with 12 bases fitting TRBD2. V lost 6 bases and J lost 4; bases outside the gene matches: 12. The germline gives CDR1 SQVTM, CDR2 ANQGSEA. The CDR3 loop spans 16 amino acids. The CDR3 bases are TGCAGCGTGGAGGGGCTAGCGGGGGGGCCGGTAGAGACCCAGTACTTC. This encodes CSVEGLAGGPVETQYF. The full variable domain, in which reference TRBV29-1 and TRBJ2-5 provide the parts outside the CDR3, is SAVISQKPSRDICQRGTSLTIQCQVDSQVTMMFWYRQQPGQSLTLIATANQGSEATYESGFVIDKFPISRPNLTFSTLTVSNMSPEDSSIYLCSVEGLAGGPVETQYFGPGTRLLVL.

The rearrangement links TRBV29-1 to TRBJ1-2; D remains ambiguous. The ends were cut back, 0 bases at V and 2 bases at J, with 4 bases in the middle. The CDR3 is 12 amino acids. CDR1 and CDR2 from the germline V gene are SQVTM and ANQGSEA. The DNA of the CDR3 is TGCAGCGTTGAAGATCTGAACTATGGCTACACCTTC. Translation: CSVEDLNYGYTF.

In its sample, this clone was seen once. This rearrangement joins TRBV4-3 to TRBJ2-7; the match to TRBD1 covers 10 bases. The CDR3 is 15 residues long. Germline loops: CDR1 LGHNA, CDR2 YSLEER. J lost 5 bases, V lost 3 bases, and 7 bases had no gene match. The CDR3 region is CASSQDRGFENEQYF. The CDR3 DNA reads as TGCGCCAGCAGCCAGGACAGGGGGTTTGAGAACGAGCAGTACTTC.

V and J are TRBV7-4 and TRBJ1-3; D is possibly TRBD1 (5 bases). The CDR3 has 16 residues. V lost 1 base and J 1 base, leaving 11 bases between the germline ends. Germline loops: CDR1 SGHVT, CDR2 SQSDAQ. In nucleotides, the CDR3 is TGTGCCAGCAGCTTAGACAGGAGCTTGTCTGGAAACACCATATATTTT. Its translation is CASSLDRSLSGNTIYF.